A selection of T cell receptor beta chains follows, all from one sample in a study of blood T cell repertoires in COVID-19. The method was immunoSEQ multiplex PCR; TCRdb's version includes in-frame clones alone and lacks a portion of them. This table holds more than 150,000 clones, around 80% found once. Input material: peripheral blood. Every receptor here comes from a man in his thirties or forties with active or convalescent COVID-19. Each CDR3 is given with its conserved first and last residue.

v_gene: TRBV5-1
j_gene: TRBJ1-3
CDR3aa: CASSSRTGNSGNTIYF

v_gene: TRBV13
j_gene: TRBJ1-6
CDR3aa: CASSSDPGPLHF

v_gene: TRBV10-1
j_gene: TRBJ1-5
CDR3aa: CASSCRETQPQHF

v_gene: TRBV19
j_gene: TRBJ1-1
CDR3aa: CASSARGEGTEAFF

v_gene: TRBV30
j_gene: TRBJ2-7
CDR3aa: CAWSPITANTYEQYF

v_gene: TRBV27
j_gene: TRBJ1-1
CDR3aa: CASSPGGRAFF

v_gene: TRBV30
j_gene: TRBJ2-7
CDR3aa: CAWSKLAGVSEQYF

v_gene: TRBV6-1
j_gene: TRBJ1-1
CDR3aa: CASSDNRGNTEAFF

v_gene: TRBV30
j_gene: TRBJ2-1
CDR3aa: CAWSGLAGSRQFF

v_gene: TRBV4-2
j_gene: TRBJ2-1
CDR3aa: CASSQDMRNEQFF

v_gene: TRBV12-5
j_gene: TRBJ2-7
CDR3aa: CASGLVTQGQSYEQYF

v_gene: TRBV10-3
j_gene: TRBJ1-1
CDR3aa: CAINRGGDTEAFF

v_gene: TRBV15
j_gene: TRBJ1-1
CDR3aa: CATSSSGQSNTEAFF

v_gene: TRBV9
j_gene: TRBJ2-2
CDR3aa: CASSTAGTTVTGELFF

v_gene: TRBV5-1
j_gene: TRBJ2-5
CDR3aa: CASSSSGTGGETQYF

v_gene: TRBV30
j_gene: TRBJ1-2
CDR3aa: CAWSVGGGYTF

v_gene: TRBV4-1
j_gene: TRBJ1-2
CDR3aa: CASSQDRRSYGYTF

v_gene: TRBV19
j_gene: TRBJ1-1
CDR3aa: CASSPSNTEAFF

v_gene: TRBV5-6
j_gene: TRBJ2-7
CDR3aa: CASSAGGEQYF

v_gene: TRBV12-3/TRBV12-4
j_gene: TRBJ1-5
CDR3aa: CASRLTDQPQHF

v_gene: TRBV5-1
j_gene: TRBJ2-1
CDR3aa: CASSPVGTGDFNEQFF

v_gene: TRBV27
j_gene: TRBJ1-5
CDR3aa: CASSLGRGNQPQHF

v_gene: TRBV19
j_gene: TRBJ2-3
CDR3aa: CASRQTTITDTQYF

v_gene: TRBV6-6
j_gene: TRBJ1-2
CDR3aa: CASYREGNGYTF

v_gene: TRBV4-1
j_gene: TRBJ1-2
CDR3aa: CASSQGHPWGYTF

v_gene: TRBV7-6
j_gene: TRBJ1-4
CDR3aa: CASSLTGFEKLFF

v_gene: TRBV19
j_gene: TRBJ2-7
CDR3aa: CASSIGGGGYEQYF

v_gene: TRBV4-3
j_gene: TRBJ2-2
CDR3aa: CASSQDYRQGGTGELFF

v_gene: TRBV28
j_gene: TRBJ2-5
CDR3aa: CASTLAGTQETQYF

v_gene: TRBV19
j_gene: TRBJ1-2
CDR3aa: CAATGQGAGGYTF

v_gene: TRBV6-1
j_gene: TRBJ1-4
CDR3aa: CASSEFVGQSEKLFF

v_gene: TRBV6-5
j_gene: TRBJ2-3
CDR3aa: CASSYNAGGDTQYF

v_gene: TRBV29-1
j_gene: TRBJ2-2
CDR3aa: CSVGRGGELFF

v_gene: TRBV2
j_gene: TRBJ1-6
CDR3aa: CASRDMTHSPLHF

v_gene: TRBV29-1
j_gene: TRBJ1-5
CDR3aa: CSVSGTGGEPQHF

v_gene: TRBV29-1
j_gene: TRBJ1-3
CDR3aa: CSVRFSSGNTIYF

v_gene: TRBV5-1
j_gene: TRBJ1-1
CDR3aa: CASSLATGSNTEAFF

v_gene: TRBV29-1
j_gene: TRBJ1-1
CDR3aa: CSGGDSFTEAFF

v_gene: TRBV19
j_gene: TRBJ1-1
CDR3aa: CASSSPQGGANTEAFF

v_gene: TRBV2
j_gene: TRBJ1-5
CDR3aa: CASRVDSLSNQPQHF

v_gene: TRBV7-9
j_gene: TRBJ1-2
CDR3aa: CASSYRSNYGYTF

v_gene: TRBV7-9
j_gene: TRBJ1-2
CDR3aa: CASSLANRDGYTF

v_gene: TRBV2
j_gene: TRBJ2-5
CDR3aa: CASKDSLGKETQYF

v_gene: TRBV6-5
j_gene: TRBJ2-5
CDR3aa: CASSPQGATQETQYF

v_gene: TRBV2
j_gene: TRBJ1-2
CDR3aa: CATYLLLDREDGYTF

v_gene: TRBV9
j_gene: TRBJ2-1
CDR3aa: CASSVGRTEGNEQFF

v_gene: TRBV27
j_gene: TRBJ1-5
CDR3aa: CASSLSGGIFNQPQHF

v_gene: TRBV6-5
j_gene: TRBJ1-6
CDR3aa: CASRGRGSSSPLHF

v_gene: TRBV18
j_gene: TRBJ1-2
CDR3aa: CASWKSGLGGYTF

v_gene: TRBV12-5
j_gene: TRBJ1-4
CDR3aa: CASGLGLATNEKLFF

v_gene: TRBV2
j_gene: TRBJ2-3
CDR3aa: CASSGTSGRDTQYF

v_gene: TRBV2
j_gene: TRBJ2-4
CDR3aa: CASSAGGEDIQYF

v_gene: TRBV6-1
j_gene: TRBJ1-2
CDR3aa: CASSEALNYGYTF

v_gene: TRBV11-2
j_gene: TRBJ2-5
CDR3aa: CASSQGTSHQETQYF

v_gene: TRBV6-6
j_gene: TRBJ1-4
CDR3aa: CASSLAKQGANEKLFF